This T cell receptor beta chain was identified in a study of blood T cell repertoires in COVID-19. Whole-study context: Acute-phase and convalescent COVID-19 samples originated in the United States, Italy and Spain.

This CDR3 has 15 residues. V shed 3 bases and J shed 2 bases, with 11 bases lying between them. Germline V gene data show CDR1 as DFQATT and CDR2 as SNEGSKA (reference sequence). Data came from immunoSEQ multiplex PCR; TCRdb stores just in-frame clones and leaves some out. Here the sample spans some 200,000 clones, 80% being singletons. This chain connects TRBV20-1 to TRBJ1-6; D is undetermined. This receptor was obtained from a woman in her seventies with acute or convalescent COVID-19. Sequencing input: peripheral blood. CDR3 loop: CSASSPYTYNSPLHF. CDR3 DNA sequence: TGCAGTGCTAGTTCCCCCTATACCTATAATTCACCCCTCCACTTT.